This is a list of T cell receptor beta chains from one sample in a study of cytomegalovirus exposure and HLA in healthy donors. The protocol was immunoSEQ multiplex PCR, while the TCRdb copy is restricted to in-frame clones and leaves out a portion. The sample lists about 160,000 clones, about 73% occurring once. The source material was PBMCs. Source of these receptors: a woman between 40 and 50 years old in good health and CMV-seronegative. Each CDR3 is given with its conserved first and last residue. A D gene is named only where the DNA matches it firmly. Part of the rows lack a size; the others show once, few, many or a class for expanded clones.

J gene: TRBJ2-5
V gene: TRBV19
clone size: once
D gene: TRBD2
CDR3 DNA: TGTGCCAGTAGTCCTCAGACTAGCGCGGAGACCCAGTACTTC
CDR3 protein: CASSPQTSAETQYF

J gene: TRBJ2-2
V gene: TRBV28
clone size: .
D gene: .
CDR3 DNA: TGTGCCGGGGGGGGGACAGGCAACACCGGGGAGCTGTTTTTT
CDR3 protein: CAGGGTGNTGELFF

J gene: TRBJ1-1
V gene: TRBV11-2
clone size: .
D gene: .
CDR3 DNA: TGTGCCAGCAGTTCGGACATGTACACTGAAGCTTTCTTT
CDR3 protein: CASSSDMYTEAFF

J gene: TRBJ2-5
V gene: TRBV18
clone size: .
D gene: .
CDR3 DNA: TGTGCCAGCTCACCCACCGCGGGGGCGAGAGAGACCCAGTACTTC
CDR3 protein: CASSPTAGARETQYF

J gene: TRBJ2-3
V gene: TRBV27
clone size: few
D gene: .
CDR3 DNA: TGTGCCAGCAGTTCGCGCTCCCGGTCCCGCACAGATACGCAGTATTTT
CDR3 protein: CASSSRSRSRTDTQYF

J gene: TRBJ1-2
V gene: TRBV6-5
clone size: .
D gene: .
CDR3 DNA: TGTGCCAGCAGTTACGGCCGCAGCGGGGGCTACACCTTC
CDR3 protein: CASSYGRSGGYTF

J gene: TRBJ2-7
V gene: TRBV25-1
clone size: few
D gene: TRBD1
CDR3 DNA: TGTGCCAGCAGTCGGACAGGGACCTACGAGCAGTACTTC
CDR3 protein: CASSRTGTYEQYF

J gene: TRBJ1-6
V gene: TRBV5-1
clone size: .
D gene: .
CDR3 DNA: TGCGCCAGCAGCTTGGGCCAGGGAAATTCACCCCTCCACTTT
CDR3 protein: CASSLGQGNSPLHF

J gene: TRBJ2-1
V gene: TRBV28
clone size: .
D gene: .
CDR3 DNA: TGTGCCAGCAGCACCGGACAGACCCATGAGCAGTTCTTC
CDR3 protein: CASSTGQTHEQFF

J gene: TRBJ1-5
V gene: TRBV18
clone size: .
D gene: .
CDR3 DNA: TGTGCCAGCTCACCCCTGTCGTCGATCTCGAGGGTCCCTCAGCCCCAGCATTTT
CDR3 protein: CASSPLSSISRVPQPQHF

J gene: TRBJ2-7
V gene: TRBV10-1
clone size: .
D gene: .
CDR3 DNA: TGCGCCAGCAGTGATTCAGTCCTCAGGCACGAGCAGTACTTC
CDR3 protein: CASSDSVLRHEQYF

J gene: TRBJ1-2
V gene: TRBV19
clone size: .
D gene: .
CDR3 DNA: TGTGCCAGTAGTATGCCGATTGACATTTCGCCTAACTATGGCTACACCTTC
CDR3 protein: CASSMPIDISPNYGYTF

J gene: TRBJ2-2
V gene: TRBV9
clone size: .
D gene: TRBD1
CDR3 DNA: TGTGCCAGCAGCGTAGTAAGTGGACAGGTCTACACCGGGGAGCTGTTTTTT
CDR3 protein: CASSVVSGQVYTGELFF

J gene: TRBJ1-1
V gene: TRBV28
clone size: .
D gene: .
CDR3 DNA: TGTGCTGCGGGGGGGAACACTGAAGCTTTCTTT
CDR3 protein: CAAGGNTEAFF

J gene: TRBJ1-5
V gene: TRBV6-5
clone size: .
D gene: .
CDR3 DNA: TGTGCCAGCGGCCCAGCCGGGGGGCGAGAGCAGCCCCAGCATTTT
CDR3 protein: CASGPAGGREQPQHF

J gene: TRBJ2-5
V gene: TRBV4-1
clone size: .
D gene: .
CDR3 DNA: TGCGCCAGCAGCCAAGATACAGGGTGGGAGACCCAGTACTTC
CDR3 protein: CASSQDTGWETQYF

J gene: TRBJ1-5
V gene: TRBV19
clone size: .
D gene: .
CDR3 DNA: TGTGCCACCCGGGACTGGGATCTAGGTAGCAATCAGCCCCAGCATTTT
CDR3 protein: CATRDWDLGSNQPQHF

J gene: TRBJ2-1
V gene: TRBV2
clone size: .
D gene: TRBD2
CDR3 DNA: TGTGCCAGCAGTTCAGGACTAGCGGGGCTTTACAATGAGCAGTTCTTC
CDR3 protein: CASSSGLAGLYNEQFF

J gene: TRBJ2-1
V gene: TRBV28
clone size: .
D gene: .
CDR3 DNA: TGTGCCAGCAGGCTTCGCGGGCGGGGCTACAATGAGCAGTTCTTC
CDR3 protein: CASRLRGRGYNEQFF

J gene: TRBJ1-1
V gene: TRBV18
clone size: .
D gene: TRBD1
CDR3 DNA: TGTGCCAGCTCACGGGGGACAGGGAACACTGAAGCTTTCTTT
CDR3 protein: CASSRGTGNTEAFF

J gene: TRBJ1-2
V gene: TRBV5-1
clone size: .
D gene: .
CDR3 DNA: TGCGCCAGCAGCCCAAGTCCCCCAGGAATGGGCTACACCTTC
CDR3 protein: CASSPSPPGMGYTF

J gene: TRBJ2-4
V gene: TRBV7-3
clone size: .
D gene: .
CDR3 DNA: TGTGCCAGCAGCTTGGAGGGGAGCATTCAGTACTTC
CDR3 protein: CASSLEGSIQYF

J gene: TRBJ2-1
V gene: TRBV11-2
clone size: once
D gene: .
CDR3 DNA: TGTGCCAGCAGACCGATTCCCGGGACACTGGAAAATGAGCAGTTCTTC
CDR3 protein: CASRPIPGTLENEQFF

J gene: TRBJ2-3
V gene: TRBV5-1
clone size: .
D gene: TRBD2
CDR3 DNA: TGCGCCAGCAGCCCCGGGACTAGCGGGGGGACAGATACGCAGTATTTT
CDR3 protein: CASSPGTSGGTDTQYF

J gene: TRBJ2-2
V gene: TRBV5-1
clone size: .
D gene: .
CDR3 DNA: TGCGCCAGCGTACGACAGCCGAACACCGGGGAGCTGTTTTTT
CDR3 protein: CASVRQPNTGELFF

J gene: TRBJ2-5
V gene: TRBV2
clone size: .
D gene: .
CDR3 DNA: TGTGCCAGCAGTGTCCTGACAGCACAAGAGACCCAGTACTTC
CDR3 protein: CASSVLTAQETQYF

J gene: TRBJ1-5
V gene: TRBV7-8
clone size: .
D gene: TRBD1
CDR3 DNA: TGTGCCAGCAGCCCGTCGGGACAGGGGGCCGTTCAGCCCCAGCATTTT
CDR3 protein: CASSPSGQGAVQPQHF

J gene: TRBJ2-5
V gene: TRBV6-1
clone size: .
D gene: TRBD2
CDR3 DNA: TGTGCCAGCAGTACCGGACTAGGAAGCAGGACCCAGTACTTC
CDR3 protein: CASSTGLGSRTQYF

J gene: TRBJ2-5
V gene: TRBV11-3
clone size: .
D gene: TRBD1
CDR3 DNA: TGTGCCAGCAGCTTAGGGGCTGGACAGGGGTGGGAGACCCAGTACTTC
CDR3 protein: CASSLGAGQGWETQYF

J gene: TRBJ2-2
V gene: TRBV18
clone size: few
D gene: .
CDR3 DNA: TGTGCCAGCTCACTCCAGGGCGCGAACACCGGGGAGCTGTTTTTT
CDR3 protein: CASSLQGANTGELFF

J gene: TRBJ2-2
V gene: TRBV18
clone size: .
D gene: TRBD1
CDR3 DNA: TGTGCCAGCTCACCCCCATCCCAGGGGGCCTCCGGGGAGCTGTTTTTT
CDR3 protein: CASSPPSQGASGELFF

J gene: TRBJ2-7
V gene: TRBV19
clone size: few
D gene: .
CDR3 DNA: TGTGCCAGTAGTATCACAGGGTCTGGCGAGCAGTACTTC
CDR3 protein: CASSITGSGEQYF

J gene: TRBJ2-1
V gene: TRBV28
clone size: .
D gene: .
CDR3 DNA: TGTGCCAGCAGTGGGCCAGCTGAGCAGTTCTTC
CDR3 protein: CASSGPAEQFF

J gene: TRBJ2-3
V gene: TRBV15
clone size: .
D gene: TRBD2
CDR3 DNA: TGTGCCACCAGCAGGCCGACTAGCGGGGTAGAAGATACGCAGTATTTT
CDR3 protein: CATSRPTSGVEDTQYF

J gene: TRBJ2-7
V gene: TRBV12-5
clone size: .
D gene: .
CDR3 DNA: TGTGCTAGTAGCCTGCGGGGAGAGCAGTACTTC
CDR3 protein: CASSLRGEQYF

J gene: TRBJ2-1
V gene: TRBV13
clone size: .
D gene: .
CDR3 DNA: TGTGCCAGCAGCGCCACCTTTACTCTTAGCTCCTACAATGAGCAGTTCTTC
CDR3 protein: CASSATFTLSSYNEQFF

J gene: TRBJ2-7
V gene: TRBV6-7
clone size: few
D gene: .
CDR3 DNA: TGTGCCAGCAGTTATCGAAAAATCGGGGGTCTCTACGAGCAGTACTTC
CDR3 protein: CASSYRKIGGLYEQYF

J gene: TRBJ2-5
V gene: TRBV15
clone size: few
D gene: TRBD2
CDR3 DNA: TGTGCCACCAGCAGTCAGGGCGGGGGGGCGGCTGAGACCCAGTACTTC
CDR3 protein: CATSSQGGGAAETQYF

J gene: TRBJ2-2
V gene: TRBV5-1
clone size: .
D gene: .
CDR3 DNA: TGCGCCAGCAGACAGGAAGAGACCCTTAACACCGGGGAGCTGTTTTTT
CDR3 protein: CASRQEETLNTGELFF

J gene: TRBJ2-5
V gene: TRBV7-9
clone size: .
D gene: TRBD2
CDR3 DNA: TGTGCCAGCAGCGGGGGACTAGCGGCTAACCTCCAAGAGACCCAGTACTTC
CDR3 protein: CASSGGLAANLQETQYF

J gene: TRBJ2-2
V gene: TRBV19
clone size: few
D gene: .
CDR3 DNA: TGTGCCAGTAGTATAGATCTTGGAGGGAGCGCCGGGGAGCTGTTTTTT
CDR3 protein: CASSIDLGGSAGELFF

J gene: TRBJ2-7
V gene: TRBV7-9
clone size: .
D gene: .
CDR3 DNA: TGTGCCAGCAGCTTAGGACAGATGAGCTCCTACGAGCAGTACTTC
CDR3 protein: CASSLGQMSSYEQYF

J gene: TRBJ1-4
V gene: TRBV5-1
clone size: few
D gene: TRBD1
CDR3 DNA: TGCGCCAGCAGCCCGCGGGAGGGGGCCGCTGAAAAACTGTTTTTT
CDR3 protein: CASSPREGAAEKLFF

J gene: TRBJ1-1
V gene: TRBV13
clone size: few
D gene: .
CDR3 DNA: TGTGCCAGCAGCCTACGGGACAACTCCCCTGGGACTGAAGCTTTCTTT
CDR3 protein: CASSLRDNSPGTEAFF

J gene: TRBJ1-1
V gene: TRBV12-5
clone size: .
D gene: .
CDR3 DNA: TGTGCTAGTGTTTTACAGGGGAACACTGAAGCTTTCTTT
CDR3 protein: CASVLQGNTEAFF

J gene: TRBJ1-6
V gene: TRBV15
clone size: .
D gene: .
CDR3 DNA: TGTGCCACCAGCAGGGACAGCTATAATTCACCCCTCCACTTT
CDR3 protein: CATSRDSYNSPLHF

J gene: TRBJ2-1
V gene: TRBV9
clone size: .
D gene: TRBD2
CDR3 DNA: TGTGCCAGCAGCGTACTAGCGGGGGGGGTCAATGAGCAGTTCTTC
CDR3 protein: CASSVLAGGVNEQFF

J gene: TRBJ2-7
V gene: TRBV6-1
clone size: .
D gene: .
CDR3 DNA: TGTGCCAGCAGTGAAGTACAGGGTGCCGAGCAGTACTTC
CDR3 protein: CASSEVQGAEQYF

J gene: TRBJ2-5
V gene: TRBV7-6
clone size: few
D gene: TRBD1
CDR3 DNA: TGTGCCAGCAGCCTAGACAGGGGCCAAGAGACCCAGTACTTC
CDR3 protein: CASSLDRGQETQYF

J gene: TRBJ2-2
V gene: TRBV29-1
clone size: .
D gene: TRBD1
CDR3 DNA: TGCAGCGTACGGACAGGGGGCAGGGAGCTGTTTTTT
CDR3 protein: CSVRTGGRELFF